One sample yielded the 9 T cell receptor beta chains listed below, sequenced in a study of blood T cell repertoires in COVID-19. Profiled with immunoSEQ multiplex PCR; TCRdb holds only in-frame clones, not every one. This sample has just over 95,000 clones, with 82% found just once. The sequencing sample was made of peripheral blood. These receptors all come from a man older than 75 with acute or convalescent COVID-19.

This sequence joins TRBV7-2 and TRBJ2-1; 7 bases agree with TRBD1. Per germline, CDR1 SGHTA and CDR2 FQGNSA. V was pared by 3 bases and J by 3 bases, with 5 bases of the junction left unmatched. The CDR3 is made up of 15 amino acids. The CDR3 loop is CASSFPGQSYNEQFF. In DNA form, the CDR3 reads TGTGCCAGCAGCTTCCCGGGACAGAGCTACAATGAGCAGTTCTTC.

CDR3 sequence: CASSPMVDRELRETQYF. The CDR3 DNA is TGTGCCAGCAGCCCCATGGTCGACAGGGAACTCAGGGAGACCCAGTACTTC. J is TRBJ2-5 and V is TRBV28; the match to TRBD1 covers 7 bases. Germline-derived CDR1 and CDR2 are MDHEN and SYDVKM. With 6 bases clipped from V and 5 bases from J, the junction kept 18 bases outside the gene matches. The CDR3 covers 17 residues.

The rearrangement uses TRBV3-1 (or the pseudogene TRBV3-2) and TRBJ2-6; tentatively, D is TRBD1 (6 bases). Germline-derived CDR1 and CDR2 are LGHDT and YNNKEL (reference sequence). The CDR3 loop spans 14 amino acids. V lost 6 bases and J lost 2, with 8 bases in between. The CDR3 DNA reads TGTGCCAGCAGGGCAGGGGCTGGGGCCAACGTCCTGACTTTC. Its protein is CASRAGAGANVLTF.

The chain uses TRBV10-1 and TRBJ1-1, with unresolved D. V shed 1 base and J shed 1 base, with 19 bases lying between them. The CDR3 spans 18 residues. Germline CDR1 reads WNHNN; CDR2 reads SYGVQD (reference sequence). Here the CDR3 reads CASSEYPGKWWGNTEAFF. The DNA for the CDR3 is TGCGCCAGCAGTGAGTATCCGGGGAAGTGGTGGGGGAACACTGAAGCTTTCTTT.

The chain combines TRBV30 with TRBJ1-6; possible D gene TRBD1, 6 bases. Trimming took 0 bases from V and 10 from J, leaving 13 bases between them. This CDR3 region has 14 residues. Germline V gene lookup returns CDR1 GTSNPN and CDR2 SVGIG (reference sequence). CDR3 sequence: CAWSVVGGRSPLHF. DNA for the CDR3: TGTGCCTGGAGTGTAGTCGGGGGGCGGTCACCCCTCCACTTT.

The chain uses TRBV30 and TRBJ2-1; no reliable D call. The CDR3 is 13 residues long. In germline, CDR1 is GTSNPN, CDR2 SVGIG (reference sequence). V gave up 2 bases and J gave up 7 bases, with 12 bases separating them. The CDR3 spells CAWSLLPENEQFF. For the CDR3, the DNA is TGTGCCTGGAGTCTCCTTCCGGAGAATGAGCAGTTCTTC.

The V gene is TRBV5-1, the J gene TRBJ2-1, with TRBD1 identical over 7 bases. From germline, CDR1 is SGHRS and CDR2 YFSETQ. The V segment lost 0 bases and the J segment 2 bases; nucleotides outside the gene matches: 2. The CDR3 has 15 residues. The CDR3 loop reads CASSLGGGAYNEQFF. The CDR3 DNA follows: TGCGCCAGCAGCTTGGGAGGGGGCGCCTACAATGAGCAGTTCTTC.

The V and J genes are TRBV7-9 and TRBJ1-6, with D hard to call. CDR3 length: 14 residues. Trimming cost V 3 bases and J 5 bases, with 8 bases left between them. Germline V gene lookup returns CDR1 SEHNR and CDR2 FQNEAQ (reference sequence). CDR3 coding DNA: TGTGCCAGCAGCTTCGTCTTAAATAATTCACCCCTCCACTTT. This encodes CASSFVLNNSPLHF. Variable domain in full (rest from reference TRBV7-9 and TRBJ1-6): DTGVSQNPRHKITKRGQNVTFRCDPISEHNRLYWYRQTLGQGPEFLTYFQNEAQLEKSRLLSDRFSAERPKGSFSTLEIQRTEQGDSAMYLCASSFVLNNSPLHFGNGTRLTVT.

The chain links TRBV18 to TRBJ2-5; 10 positions match TRBD1. Germline CDR1 and CDR2: KGHSH and LQKENI. V dropped 8 bases and J dropped 1; count of bases not matched to a gene: 7. This CDR3 has 15 amino acids. The CDR3 nucleotides are TGTGCCAGCGGTCCGGGACAGGGGATCCAAGAGACCCAGTACTTC. It is translated as CASGPGQGIQETQYF.